This T cell receptor beta chain was found in a study of T cells in narcolepsy. General study points: HCRT-specific and TRIB2-specific autoreactive clonotypes appeared among same-patient CSF and blood CD4+ clonotypes.

Comment on this clone: The antigen is not known.

The CDR3 contains 13 residues. The J segment lost 4 bases and the V segment lost 6 bases, leaving 1 base of the junction unmatched. CDR1 is SNHLY, CDR2 FYNNEI, per germline. Sequencing was performed with immunoSEQ multiplex PCR; in TCRdb, only in-frame clones are kept and a portion is missing. The repertoire holds approximately 16,000 clones, with about two thirds as singletons. Sequenced sample: CD45RA- memory CD8+ T cells from PBMCs. This clonotype was obtained from a human donor with narcolepsy. This chain joins TRBV2 and TRBJ2-5; 11 positions match TRBD2. CDR3 nucleotide sequence: TGTGCCAGCAGCGGACTAGCGGGAGAGACCCAGTACTTC. Encoded protein: CASSGLAGETQYF.